Each of the 21 T cell receptor beta chains below was sequenced from the same sample in a study of T-cell reconstitution after alpha-beta-depleted transplantation in children. Preparation of the TCRbeta library used unique molecular identifiers. One entry per CDR3 protein results from TCRdb running MiXCR on the PCR reads. The sample lists fewer than 450,000 distinct CDR3 sequences, roughly 17% occurring once. Specimen: PBMCs, mostly from graft donor cells, collected 360 days after TCRalphabeta/CD19-depleted stem cell transplant. The origin of the receptors is a male patient between 2 and 10 years old who had a stem cell transplant for acute lymphoblastic leukemia, so the T cells may come from the graft donor.

This clonotype appeared many times. The CDR3 bases are TGTGCCAGCACTTTTACAGGGTCTGGAAACACCATATATTTT. It specifies CASTFTGSGNTIYF. The chain employs TRBV28 and TRBJ1-3; D is possibly TRBD1 (6 bases). V was cut by 7 bases and J by 1 base, with 11 bases left in between. Germline CDR1 is MDHEN and CDR2 is SYDVKM. The CDR3 has 14 residues.

This clonotype occurred a few times. This chain joins TRBV28 and TRBJ2-1; D perhaps matches TRBD2 (5 bases). Germline V gives CDR1 MDHEN, CDR2 SYDVKM. The CDR3 sequence is 15 residues long. The V and J ends lost 5 bases and 1 base respectively, with 12 bases between them. CDR3 sequence (DNA): TGTGCCAGCAGTGACTCCGGGGTATCCTACAATGAGCAGTTCTTC. Translation gives CASSDSGVSYNEQFF.

This clonotype was recorded a few times. V and J are TRBV20-1 and TRBJ2-1; 7 positions agree with TRBD2. The CDR3 is 16 amino acids. The J segment lost 2 bases and the V segment lost 0 bases, leaving 7 bases of the junction unmatched. From germline, CDR1 is DFQATT and CDR2 SNEGSKA (reference sequence). The CDR3 loop is CSARDPPLAPYNEQFF. DNA for the CDR3: TGCAGTGCTAGAGACCCTCCACTAGCGCCCTACAATGAGCAGTTCTTC.

This clonotype was observed a few times. V usage is TRBV20-1 and J usage is TRBJ2-5; perhaps TRBD2 as D (6 bases). CDR1 is DFQATT, CDR2 SNEGSKA, per germline (reference sequence). V gave up 5 bases and J gave up 1 base, with 17 bases separating them. This CDR3 has 15 amino acids. The chain's CDR3 is CSALSRRDSQETQYF. In nucleotides, the CDR3 is TGCAGTGCTCTAAGTCGCCGGGACTCCCAAGAGACCCAGTACTTC.

The chain employs TRBV7-9 and TRBJ1-1; no clear D. The CDR3 has 14 amino acids. Germline V gene lookup returns CDR1 SEHNR and CDR2 FQNEAQ (reference sequence). The V and J ends lost 0 bases and 2 bases respectively, with 7 bases between them. CDR3: CASSLAEVNTEAFF. In DNA, the CDR3 is TGTGCCAGCAGCTTAGCGGAAGTAAACACTGAAGCTTTCTTT.

This clonotype showed up many times. This chain uses TRBV29-1 with TRBJ1-1, with D possibly being TRBD1 (5 bases). Trimming cost V 3 bases and J 5 bases, with 13 bases left between them. The CDR3 spans 13 residues. Germline CDR1 SQVTM, CDR2 ANQGSEA. CDR3 DNA: TGCAGCGTTGAGGGGGGGAGGAAGACTGAAGCTTTCTTT. Encoded protein: CSVEGGRKTEAFF.

At least ten counts were recorded for this clonotype. In DNA, the CDR3 is TGTGCCAGCAGTTTATTTGGACAGGGAAGAGGGCACGAGCAGTACTTC. The encoded protein is CASSLFGQGRGHEQYF. This chain links TRBV27 with TRBJ2-7; 8 bases fit TRBD1. Germline lookup yields CDR1 MNHEY and CDR2 SMNVEV (reference sequence). The CDR3 runs 16 residues. V was pared by 1 base and J by 5 bases, with 10 bases of the junction left unmatched.

The rearrangement joins TRBV20-1 to TRBJ1-5, with unresolved D. The V and J ends lost 4 bases and 7 bases respectively, with 14 bases between them. The CDR3 covers 13 residues. Germline V lookup: CDR1 DFQATT, CDR2 SNEGSKA (reference sequence). The CDR3 protein is CSANPGGNQPQHF. CDR3 in DNA: TGCAGTGCTAACCCGGGAGGGAACCAGCCCCAGCATTTT.

This chain joins TRBV5-1 and TRBJ2-3, with TRBD2 matching over 10 bases. This CDR3 spans 13 amino acids. The germline gives CDR1 SGHRS, CDR2 YFSETQ. V shed 8 bases, J shed 2 bases, and the junction held 2 bases outside the gene matches. CDR3 protein: CASGTSATDTQYF. The CDR3 coding sequence is TGCGCCAGTGGGACTAGCGCCACAGATACGCAGTATTTT.

This clonotype was detected only a few times. CDR3 sequence reads: CASSFRVPGLLTQYF. CDR3 DNA sequence: TGTGCCAGCAGCTTTAGAGTTCCCGGACTTCTGACCCAGTACTTC. The gene calls are TRBV7-8 and TRBJ2-5, with a possible D match to TRBD2 (5 bases). Germline V gene sequence: CDR1 SGHVS, CDR2 FQNEAQ. This CDR3 has 15 amino acids. V was clipped by 3 bases and J by 7 bases, with 18 bases between them.

A few counts support this clonotype. J is TRBJ2-2 and V is TRBV12-3 or TRBV12-4; TRBD1 matches 10 bases. The CDR3 loop spans 15 amino acids. V lost 5 bases to trimming and J lost 5 bases; unmatched junction nucleotides: 5. The CDR3 reads CASSRQGAWTGELFF. DNA for the CDR3: TGTGCCAGCAGTCGACAGGGGGCGTGGACCGGGGAGCTGTTTTTT.

This clonotype was found a few times. The chain links TRBV20-1 to TRBJ1-5; D possibly corresponds to TRBD1 (5 bases). CDR1 and CDR2 (germline): DFQATT, SNEGSKA (reference sequence). V lost 4 bases, J lost 1 base, and 11 bases lay in between. This CDR3 has 14 residues. CDR3 sequence (DNA): TGCAGTGCTACTATAGGGGCAAGCAATCAGCCCCAGCATTTT. As protein: CSATIGASNQPQHF.

The chain uses TRBV20-1 and TRBJ2-1; 7 nucleotides match TRBD2. Trimming took 6 bases from V and 3 from J; bases not matched to a gene: 8. Germline values: CDR1 DFQATT, CDR2 SNEGSKA (reference sequence). This CDR3 has 14 amino acids. This CDR3 reads CSAERGSGYNEQFF. Written as DNA, the CDR3 is TGCAGTGCCGAGCGCGGGAGTGGCTACAATGAGCAGTTCTTC.

The chain links TRBV4-3 to TRBJ2-5, with D maybe TRBD1 (5 bases). The CDR3 has 16 amino acids. Germline CDR1 reads LGHNA; CDR2 reads YSLEER. V was pared by 2 bases and J by 5 bases, with 18 bases between. The CDR3 sequence: CASSQYLAQGLETQYF. CDR3 sequence (DNA): TGCGCCAGCAGCCAATATTTAGCCCAGGGCCTCGAGACCCAGTACTTC.

This clonotype turned up a few times. The J gene is TRBJ2-7, the V gene TRBV4-2; D call uncertain. Between the trimmed V and J ends, which lost 1 base and 0 bases, there was a span of 10 bases. CDR3 length: 15 residues. The germline V gene encodes CDR1 LGHNA and CDR2 YNFKEQ. The CDR3 sequence is CASSQGRTSSYEQYF. The CDR3 DNA follows: TGTGCCAGCAGCCAAGGGCGTACCAGCTCCTACGAGCAGTACTTC.

This clonotype was seen many times. The rearrangement uses TRBV10-3 and TRBJ2-7; D is unresolved. This CDR3 region has 16 residues. V lost 10 bases to trimming and J lost 2 bases, with 24 bases between them. Germline V CDR1 and CDR2: ENHRY, SYGVKD. Here the CDR3 DNA reads TGTGCCACCCGACCGGACCTCCTGCGGCCTACCTACGAGCAGTACTTC. It encodes CATRPDLLRPTYEQYF.

This clonotype was counted once. The chain employs TRBV6-5 and TRBJ1-2; D might be TRBD1 (5 bases). The V gene lost 2 bases and the J gene lost 3 bases, with 13 bases spanning the gap. The length of the CDR3 is 15 residues. CDR1 is MNHEY and CDR2 is SVGAGI in the germline V gene. CDR3 residues: CASSYVPDSYYGYTF. The CDR3, as DNA: TGTGCCAGCAGTTACGTCCCCGACAGCTACTATGGCTACACCTTC.

V and J are TRBV6-2 or TRBV6-3 and TRBJ2-3, with 8 positions matching TRBD1. Germline loops: CDR1 MNHEY, CDR2 SVGEGT. The J segment lost 2 bases and the V segment lost 6 bases, leaving 13 bases of the junction unmatched. The CDR3 totals 17 residues. The CDR3 protein is CASSRSKTGAHTDTQYF. The CDR3 nucleotides read TGTGCCAGCAGCCGAAGCAAGACAGGGGCGCACACAGATACGCAGTATTTT.

This clonotype was detected a few times. The chain carries TRBV3-1 and TRBJ2-5; the D call may be TRBD1 or TRBD2 (5 bases each). The CDR3 runs 15 residues. V was shortened by 3 bases and J by 3 bases, with 14 bases between the two germline ends. Germline V lookup: CDR1 LGHDT, CDR2 YNNKEL (reference sequence). The CDR3 nucleotides read TGTGCCAGCAGCCATTTTCGGGGCGGTGAAGAGACCCAGTACTTC. It is translated as CASSHFRGGEETQYF.

This chain links TRBV30 with TRBJ2-2, with D perhaps TRBD1 (5 bases). The CDR3 has 13 amino acids. Germline values: CDR1 GTSNPN, CDR2 SVGIG (reference sequence). V shed 3 bases and J shed 5 bases, with 10 bases lying between them. The CDR3 protein is CAWRNRLTGELFF. The DNA of the CDR3 is TGTGCCTGGAGGAACAGGTTAACCGGGGAGCTGTTTTTT.

This sequence joins TRBV15 and TRBJ2-1; possibly TRBD1 for D (6 bases). Trimming took off 2 bases at V and 5 bases at J, with 10 bases between the two ends. The germline V gene has CDR1 LNHNV and CDR2 YYDKDF (reference sequence). The CDR3 runs 14 residues. CDR3 loop: CATSRKRTDNEQFF. CDR3 DNA: TGTGCCACCAGCAGAAAAAGGACAGACAATGAGCAGTTCTTC.